This T cell receptor beta chain was identified in a study of tumor-infiltrating lymphocytes in oesophageal squamous cell carcinoma. The CDR3 is 16 amino acids. In germline, CDR1 is SGHTA, CDR2 FQGNSA. V lost 2 bases and J lost 7; bases outside the gene matches: 11. Each CDR3 protein is one row after TCRdb ran MiXCR on the PCR reads. The repertoire includes about 14,000 distinct CDR3 sequences, roughly half of them detected once, and approximately 46% sits in the top ten. V is TRBV7-2 and J is TRBJ2-1, with 7 bases that match TRBD2. The clonotype originates from a male donor with esophageal squamous cell carcinoma. Sequencing was carried out using blood. CDR3 nucleotide sequence: TGTGCCAGCAGCTTACCGCGAGTGGTGGGGGGGAATGAGCAGTTCTTC. Its translation: CASSLPRVVGGNEQFF.